These 17 T cell receptor beta chains came from one sample sequenced in a study of technical replicates of blood from several donors. Some clones are missing from TCRdb's copy, which holds only in-frame ones; the method was immunoSEQ multiplex PCR. The repertoire holds approximately 76,000 clones, with roughly 90% as singletons. Sequencing was performed on T cells isolated from PBMCs. The receptors were gathered from a human donor in good health.

V and J are TRBV11-3 and TRBJ2-7, with 7 positions matching TRBD1. The V and J ends lost 1 base and 3 bases, in that order; junction bases with no gene match: 9. Looked up from germline, CDR1 is SGHNT and CDR2 is YENEEA. The CDR3 length is 16 residues. The CDR3 reads CASSLVLGQNSYEQYF. The CDR3 DNA sequence: TGTGCCAGCAGCTTAGTGTTGGGACAGAACAGCTACGAGCAGTACTTC. Based on the CDR3 plus reference TRBV11-3 and TRBJ2-7, the full variable domain is EAGVVQSPRYKIIEKKQPVAFWCNPISGHNTLYWYLQNLGQGPELLIRYENEEAVDDSQLPKDRFSAERLKGVDSTLKIQPAELGDSAVYLCASSLVLGQNSYEQYFGPGTRLTVT.

J is TRBJ2-7 and V is TRBV2; 9 bases map to TRBD2. CDR3 length: 16 residues. J gave up 3 bases and V 2 bases, and 8 bases lay outside the gene matches. Germline CDR1 reads SNHLY; CDR2 reads FYNNEI. As DNA, the CDR3 is TGTGCCAGCAGTGAATCTGTGGCTAGCGGGGACTACGAGCAGTACTTC. It is translated as CASSESVASGDYEQYF.

The chain is built from TRBV15 and TRBJ1-5; D is unresolved. Germline CDR1 reads LNHNV; CDR2 reads YYDKDF (reference sequence). Trimming removed 0 bases at V and 0 bases at J, with 9 bases between. There are 16 residues in the CDR3. CDR3 region: CATSRDREVSNQPQHF. CDR3 sequence (DNA): TGTGCCACCAGCAGAGATCGAGAGGTTAGCAATCAGCCCCAGCATTTT.

This chain uses TRBV5-4 with TRBJ2-5, with TRBD2 matching over 7 bases. The CDR3 spans 15 residues. Germline V gene sequence: CDR1 SGHNT, CDR2 YYREEE (reference sequence). Trimming took 0 bases from V and 5 from J; bases not matched to a gene: 7. CDR3 residues: CASSLGSGREETQYF. In nucleotides, the CDR3 is TGTGCCAGCAGCTTGGGTTCGGGGAGGGAGGAGACCCAGTACTTC.

This clone was seen only once. This rearrangement joins TRBV9 to TRBJ1-5, with unresolved D. The CDR3 loop spans 15 amino acids. The germline CDR1 and CDR2 sequences are SGDLS and YYNGEE. V lost 0 bases, J lost 6 bases, and 13 bases lay in between. CDR3 DNA sequence: TGTGCCAGCAGCGTAGGGTTCCAGGAGGGTCAGCCCCAGCATTTT. It translates to CASSVGFQEGQPQHF.

The chain combines TRBV9 with TRBJ1-5, with 10 bases that match TRBD1. The CDR3 loop spans 15 amino acids. Germline lookup yields CDR1 SGDLS and CDR2 YYNGEE. Trimming cost V 3 bases and J 6 bases; bases outside gene matches: 6. The CDR3 here is CASSARDRGGQPQHF. In DNA form, the CDR3 reads TGTGCCAGCAGCGCCCGGGACAGGGGAGGTCAGCCCCAGCATTTT. The variable domain in full, with the rest retrieved from reference TRBV9 and TRBJ1-5, is DSGVTQTPKHLITATGQRVTLRCSPRSGDLSVYWYQQSLDQGLQFLIQYYNGEERAKGNILERFSAQQFPDLHSELNLSSLELGDSALYFCASSARDRGGQPQHFGDGTRLSIL.

A single count supports this clone. The rearrangement uses TRBV2 and TRBJ2-1; 8 positions match TRBD2. Germline values: CDR1 SNHLY, CDR2 FYNNEI. The CDR3 length is 14 residues. Trimming took 7 bases from V and 9 from J; bases not matched to a gene: 11. CDR3 sequence (DNA): TGTGCCAGCACACTAGCGGAACCTCTCAGTGAGCAGTTCTTC. Translating gives CASTLAEPLSEQFF.

The rearrangement joins TRBV14 to TRBJ1-1; tentatively, D is TRBD1 (6 bases). Germline V gives CDR1 SGHDN, CDR2 FVKESK. V lost 1 base and J lost 0, with 21 bases in between. The CDR3 sequence is 19 residues long. The CDR3 DNA reads as TGTGCCAGCAGCCAAGCATTCCCCAGGGGCGCTCCTATGAACACTGAAGCTTTCTTT. Translating it yields CASSQAFPRGAPMNTEAFF. Supplemented by reference TRBV14 and TRBJ1-1, the full variable domain reads EAGVTQFPSHSVIEKGQTVTLRCDPISGHDNLYWYRRVMGKEIKFLLHFVKESKQDESGMPNNRFLAERTGGTYSTLKVQPAELEDSGVYFCASSQAFPRGAPMNTEAFFGQGTRLTVV.

The genes are TRBV18 and TRBJ1-2; 10 bases map to TRBD1. In germline, CDR1 is KGHSH, CDR2 LQKENI. The trim removed 0 bases at V and 7 bases at J, leaving 8 bases unmatched. The CDR3 runs to 16 residues. The CDR3 region is CASSPPGFDRGLGYTF. CDR3 bases: TGTGCCAGCTCACCACCAGGATTCGACAGGGGGCTTGGCTACACCTTC.

The CDR3 loop is CASSQRGGAGFDEQYF. CDR3 DNA sequence: TGCGCCAGCAGCCAACGTGGAGGGGCTGGTTTCGACGAGCAGTACTTC. The V and J genes are TRBV4-1 and TRBJ2-7; possible D gene TRBD2, 6 bases. From germline, CDR1 is MGHRA and CDR2 YSYEKL. The length of the CDR3 is 16 residues. Trimming pared 2 bases from V and 5 bases from J, leaving 19 bases between.

Remarks on this clone: One end of the junction is discordant with germline, which a read error may explain. The V call is TRBV7-9, the J call TRBJ1-2, with 8 bases that match TRBD1. The germline gives CDR1 SEHNR, CDR2 FQNEAQ (reference sequence). The CDR3 is made up of 12 amino acids. CDR3 protein: CASSLPEVQGAF. CDR3 nucleotide sequence: TGTGCCAGCAGCCTCCCGGAGGTACAGGGGGCCTTC.

The CDR3 coding sequence is TGTGCCAGCAGTTTGGGACAGGGAACCTACGAGCAGTACTTC. This gives the protein CASSLGQGTYEQYF. J is TRBJ2-7 and V is TRBV27; 9 bases are a match to TRBD1. Trimming removed 3 bases from V and 2 bases from J; junction bases left unmatched: 2. The V gene's germline CDR1 is MNHEY and CDR2 SMNVEV (reference sequence). The CDR3 contains 14 residues.

This sequence joins TRBV11-2 and TRBJ2-5; 7 bases line up with TRBD2. From germline, CDR1 is SGHAT and CDR2 FQNNGV. The CDR3 length is 15 residues. The V and J ends lost 1 base and 1 base, in that order; junction bases with no gene match: 3. In DNA, the CDR3 is TGTGCCAGCAGCTTAGCTAGACTAGCCCAAGAGACCCAGTACTTC. Translated: CASSLARLAQETQYF.

The genes are TRBV5-1 and TRBJ2-1, with TRBD2 matching 9 bases. CDR3 length: 15 residues. In germline, CDR1 is SGHRS, CDR2 YFSETQ. The V segment lost 6 bases and the J segment 7 bases; nucleotides outside the gene matches: 11. CDR3 sequence (DNA): TGCGCCAGCACGACCTTAGCGGGAGAAAGGAATGAGCAGTTCTTC. As protein: CASTTLAGERNEQFF.

This chain joins TRBV15 and TRBJ1-5; D unclear. This CDR3 contains 19 residues. The germline gives CDR1 LNHNV, CDR2 YYDKDF (reference sequence). Trimming stripped 2 bases from V and 3 bases from J, with 23 bases between. As DNA, the CDR3 is TGTGCCACCAGCAGAAGAGATTGGGAGCGGGGATTGGACAATCAGCCCCAGCATTTT. Encoded protein: CATSRRDWERGLDNQPQHF.

In its sample, this clone was seen once. The genes are TRBV19 and TRBJ2-5, with TRBD2 identical over 13 bases. The junction had 7 bases not matched to a gene; V was cut back by 10 bases and J by 5 bases. Germline V lookup: CDR1 LNHDA, CDR2 SQIVND (reference sequence). The CDR3 has 14 residues. CDR3 sequence: CATTTSGGKETQYF. In DNA form, the CDR3 reads TGTGCCACGACGACTAGCGGGGGGAAGGAGACCCAGTACTTC.

In its sample, this clone was seen once. V is TRBV5-1 and J is TRBJ2-7; 9 positions agree with TRBD1. The CDR3 extends over 16 amino acids. Trimming at V came to 0 bases and at J to 5 bases, leaving 9 bases not matched to a gene. Per germline, CDR1 SGHRS and CDR2 YFSETQ. The CDR3 sequence: CASSLAQGQGLNEQYF. The CDR3, as DNA: TGCGCCAGCAGCTTGGCCCAAGGACAGGGGCTGAACGAGCAGTACTTC.